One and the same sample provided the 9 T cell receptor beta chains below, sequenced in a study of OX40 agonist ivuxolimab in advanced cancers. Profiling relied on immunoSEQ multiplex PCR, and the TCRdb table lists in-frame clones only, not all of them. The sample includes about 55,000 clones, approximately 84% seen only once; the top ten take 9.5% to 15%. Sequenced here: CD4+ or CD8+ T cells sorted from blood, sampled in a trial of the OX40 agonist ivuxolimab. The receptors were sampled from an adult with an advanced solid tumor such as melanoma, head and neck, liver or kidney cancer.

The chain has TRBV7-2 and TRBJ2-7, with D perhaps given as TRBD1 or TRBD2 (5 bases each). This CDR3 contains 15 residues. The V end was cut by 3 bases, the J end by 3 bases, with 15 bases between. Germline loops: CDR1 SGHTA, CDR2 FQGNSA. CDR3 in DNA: TGTGCCAGCAGCTTGGCCGGTGGGGGTGACTACGAGCAGTACTTC. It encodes CASSLAGGGDYEQYF.

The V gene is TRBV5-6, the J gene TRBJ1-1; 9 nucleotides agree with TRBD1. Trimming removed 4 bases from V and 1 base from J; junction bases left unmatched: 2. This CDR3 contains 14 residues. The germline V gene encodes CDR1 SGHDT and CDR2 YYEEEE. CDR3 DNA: TGTGCCAGCAGCCGGGGACAGGGGAACACTGAAGCTTTCTTT. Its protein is CASSRGQGNTEAFF.

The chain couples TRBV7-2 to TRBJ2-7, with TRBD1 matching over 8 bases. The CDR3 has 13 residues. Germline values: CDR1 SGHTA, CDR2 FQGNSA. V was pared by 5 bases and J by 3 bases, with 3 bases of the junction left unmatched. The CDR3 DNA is TGTGCCAGCAGCCTTGGGACAGGCTACGAGCAGTACTTC. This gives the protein CASSLGTGYEQYF.

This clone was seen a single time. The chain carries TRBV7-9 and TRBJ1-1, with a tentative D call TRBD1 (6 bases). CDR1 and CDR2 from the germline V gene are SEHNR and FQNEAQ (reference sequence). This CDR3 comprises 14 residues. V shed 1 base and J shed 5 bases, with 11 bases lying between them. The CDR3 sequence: CASSLGHTGTEAFF. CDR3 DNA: TGTGCCAGCAGCTTAGGTCACACAGGGACTGAAGCTTTCTTT.

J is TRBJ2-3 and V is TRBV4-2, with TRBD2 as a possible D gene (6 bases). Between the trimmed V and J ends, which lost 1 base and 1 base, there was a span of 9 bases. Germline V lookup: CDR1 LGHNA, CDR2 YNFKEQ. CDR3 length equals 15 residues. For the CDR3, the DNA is TGTGCCAGCAGCCAAGCGGGACTCGGCACAGATACGCAGTATTTT. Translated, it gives CASSQAGLGTDTQYF.

The CDR3 region has the DNA TGTGCCAGCAGTTTATTTTGGGACAGGGGCCCTCGGCCCCTCCACTTT. Amino acid sequence: CASSLFWDRGPRPLHF. The rearrangement links TRBV27 to TRBJ1-6, with 10 positions matching TRBD1. This CDR3 is built from 16 residues. From germline, CDR1 is MNHEY and CDR2 SMNVEV (reference sequence). The junction had 10 bases not matched to a gene; V was cut back by 1 base and J by 13 bases.

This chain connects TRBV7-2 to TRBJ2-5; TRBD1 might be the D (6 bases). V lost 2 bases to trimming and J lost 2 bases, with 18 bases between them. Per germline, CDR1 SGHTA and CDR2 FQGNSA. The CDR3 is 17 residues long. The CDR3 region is CASSLRTAAPNQETQYF. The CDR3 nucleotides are TGTGCCAGCAGCTTAAGGACAGCTGCGCCCAATCAAGAGACCCAGTACTTC.

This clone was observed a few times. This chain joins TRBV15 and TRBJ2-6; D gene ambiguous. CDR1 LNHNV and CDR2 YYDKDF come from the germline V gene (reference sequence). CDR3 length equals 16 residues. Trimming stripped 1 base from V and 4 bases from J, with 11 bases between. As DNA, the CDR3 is TGTGCCACCAGCAGAGCTTGGGGAAGCGGGGCCAACGTCCTGACTTTC. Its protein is CATSRAWGSGANVLTF.

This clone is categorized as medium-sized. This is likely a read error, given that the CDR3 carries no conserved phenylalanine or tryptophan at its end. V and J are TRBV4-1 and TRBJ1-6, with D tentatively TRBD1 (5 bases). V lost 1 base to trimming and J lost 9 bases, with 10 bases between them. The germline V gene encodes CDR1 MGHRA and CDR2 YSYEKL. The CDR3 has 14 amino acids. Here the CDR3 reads CASSQAGGGSPLHL. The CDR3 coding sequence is TGCGCCAGCAGCCAAGCCGGGGGGGGTTCACCCCTCCACCTT.